The 8 T cell receptor beta chains given below trace back to one sample, sequenced in a study of graft-versus-host responses after intestinal transplantation. No antigens are known for them. Generated by immunoSEQ multiplex PCR, the TCRdb table keeps only in-frame clones and is missing some. Found here are more than 95,000 clones, roughly 87% of them singletons; the top ten hold 0.7% to 0.9%. This sample comprised unstimulated CD4+ T cells sorted from spleen or lymph node cells, obtained before intestinal transplant. These receptors came from a human donor who received an intestinal transplant.

The chain carries TRBV11-2 and TRBJ1-1; D gene uncertain. The CDR3 is 15 residues long. The germline V and J ends were trimmed by 2 bases and 1 base, with 11 bases remaining between them. CDR1 is SGHAT and CDR2 is FQNNGV in the germline V gene. CDR3 nucleotides: TGTGCCAGCAGCTTAACAACGGGAGGGAACACTGAAGCTTTCTTT. Translation gives CASSLTTGGNTEAFF. The full variable domain, with the rest looked up from reference TRBV11-2 and TRBJ1-1, is EAGVAQSPRYKIIEKRQSVAFWCNPISGHATLYWYQQILGQGPKLLIQFQNNGVVDDSQLPKDRFSAERLKGVDSTLKIQPAKLEDSAVYLCASSLTTGGNTEAFFGQGTRLTVV.

The DNA for the CDR3 is TGTGCCAGCTCACCAATAGCGGGGGCCGAGCAGTACTTC. Residues: CASSPIAGAEQYF. The chain employs TRBV18 and TRBJ2-7; 9 nucleotides align to TRBD2. The CDR3 contains 13 residues. Germline CDR1 KGHSH, CDR2 LQKENI. J gave up 6 bases and V 2 bases, and 2 bases lay outside the gene matches.

The chain carries TRBV11-1 and TRBJ2-1; D may be TRBD1 (5 bases). The V gene's germline CDR1 is SGHAT and CDR2 FQDESV (reference sequence). This CDR3 is built from 15 residues. Trimming cost V 3 bases and J 0 bases, with 9 bases left between them. CDR3 sequence reads: CASSFLRGSYNEQFF. DNA for the CDR3: TGTGCCAGCAGCTTTTTAAGGGGCTCCTACAATGAGCAGTTCTTC. Together with reference TRBV11-1 and TRBJ2-1, the CDR3 gives the full variable domain: EAEVAQSPRYKITEKSQAVAFWCDPISGHATLYWYRQILGQGPELLVQFQDESVVDDSQLPKDRFSAERLKGVDSTLKIQPAELGDSAMYLCASSFLRGSYNEQFFGPGTRLTVL.

V usage is TRBV30 and J usage is TRBJ2-3, with D perhaps matching TRBD1 (5 bases). This CDR3 region has 13 residues. Trimming removed 2 bases at V and 6 bases at J, with 12 bases between. Germline CDR1 reads GTSNPN; CDR2 reads SVGIG (reference sequence). The CDR3 DNA follows: TGTGCCTGGAGTTTTCAGGGTGTTGATACGCAGTATTTT. This gives the protein CAWSFQGVDTQYF.

The chain links TRBV5-1 to TRBJ2-1; no firm D call. Trimming shortened V by 4 bases and J by 8 bases, and 16 bases separated the two germline ends. CDR3 length: 14 amino acids. Germline CDR1 reads SGHRS; CDR2 reads YFSETQ. Here the CDR3 reads CASSPYLIEDEQFF. For the CDR3, the DNA is TGCGCCAGCAGCCCCTACCTGATCGAGGATGAGCAGTTCTTC.

The rearrangement links TRBV14 to TRBJ2-1; 7 bases are a match to TRBD2. With V trimmed by 3 bases and J by 0 bases, 5 bases remained unmatched. CDR1 and CDR2 from the germline V gene are SGHDN and FVKESK. CDR3 length equals 16 residues. CDR3 sequence: CASSQLRGSSYNEQFF. As DNA, the CDR3 is TGTGCCAGCAGCCAGCTGCGGGGGTCCTCCTACAATGAGCAGTTCTTC.

This rearrangement joins TRBV2 to TRBJ2-7; 7 bases line up with TRBD1. Germline CDR1 SNHLY, CDR2 FYNNEI. This CDR3 spans 14 amino acids. V dropped 6 bases and J dropped 3; count of bases not matched to a gene: 8. DNA for the CDR3: TGTGCCAGCAGCGTGGACAGGATCCGCTACGAGCAGTACTTC. This translates into CASSVDRIRYEQYF.

This chain links TRBV6-6 with TRBJ1-1; D gene uncertain. The V gene lost 4 bases and the J gene lost 5 bases, with 11 bases spanning the gap. Germline loops: CDR1 MNHNY, CDR2 SVGAGI (reference sequence). The CDR3 extends over 13 amino acids. Here the CDR3 DNA reads TGTGCCAGCAGTTCTGGACGGCAAACTGAAGCTTTCTTT. Translating gives CASSSGRQTEAFF.